Below are 4 T cell receptor beta chains sequenced from a single sample in a study of shared T cell receptors in the human thymus. TCRdb keeps only in-frame clones here, not all; method: immunoSEQ multiplex PCR. The repertoire consists of around 730,000 clones, with 70% to 90% occurring once and the leading ten covering 0.0095% to 0.011%. The same sample was also studied in work on human thymus T cells.

Material: thymocytes. These receptors originate from a girl less than two years old with a congenital heart defect.

Points on this clone: Other DNA sequences in the same sample also yield this CDR3. The chain links TRBV28 to TRBJ2-1; D is uncertain. Trimming pared 1 base from V and 3 bases from J, leaving 4 bases between. Germline lookup yields CDR1 MDHEN and CDR2 SYDVKM. The CDR3 totals 13 residues. The CDR3 sequence: CASSLFRYNEQFF. CDR3 bases: TGTGCCAGCAGTTTATTCCGCTACAATGAGCAGTTCTTC.

The V call is TRBV4-2, the J call TRBJ1-1, with a weak D call TRBD1 (6 bases). Germline V lookup: CDR1 LGHNA, CDR2 YNFKEQ. This CDR3 spans 15 amino acids. With 2 bases removed from V and 1 base from J, the gap between germline ends came to 11 bases. CDR3 nucleotides: TGTGCCAGCAGCCAATCTACGGGACAGAACACTGAAGCTTTCTTT. Translated: CASSQSTGQNTEAFF.

This clone was detected only a few times. The chain joins TRBV19 to TRBJ1-3, with D unclear. In germline, CDR1 is LNHDA, CDR2 SQIVND (reference sequence). The CDR3 has 17 residues. V was cut by 2 bases and J by 0 bases, with 14 bases left in between. The chain's CDR3 is CASSISFAAYSGNTIYF. The CDR3 nucleotides are TGTGCCAGTAGTATATCTTTCGCGGCCTACTCTGGAAACACCATATATTTT.

The chain links TRBV9 to TRBJ1-2; 8 bases are a match to TRBD1. CDR1 is SGDLS, CDR2 YYNGEE, per germline. V was pared by 3 bases and J by 5 bases, with 15 bases of the junction left unmatched. CDR3 size: 17 residues. The CDR3 coding sequence is TGTGCCAGCAGCGGGCGCTCCGGGCCTCAGGGGGCATATGGCTACACCTTC. The encoded protein is CASSGRSGPQGAYGYTF.